The sequence of this TCR beta chain was determined in a study of T-cell reconstitution after alpha-beta-depleted transplantation in children. Notes on the study in general: It was newly produced T cells that mostly accounted for T-cell counts and diversity one year after transplant. Several hundred expanded graft clones reportedly were the source of alpha-beta T cells about two months after transplant.

This sample's TCRbeta library carried unique molecular identifier barcodes. TCRdb analysed the PCR reads with MiXCR anew, one entry per CDR3 protein. The sample contains 800,000 to 1,000,000 distinct CDR3 sequences, roughly 29% of which appear only once. The sample holds a few counts of this clonotype. The target antigen is unknown. The receptor comes from a boy younger than two who had a stem cell transplant for SCID, so the T cells may come from the graft donor. Sequencing used PBMCs, mostly from graft donor cells, obtained 360 days after TCRalphabeta/CD19-depleted stem cell transplant.

CDR3: CASSWDRANQPQHF. In DNA form, the CDR3 reads TGTGCCAGCAGCTGGGACAGGGCCAATCAGCCCCAGCATTTT. This chain joins TRBV12-3 or TRBV12-4 and TRBJ1-5; 9 bases are shared with TRBD1. After removal of 6 bases from V and 3 bases from J, the junction contained 3 bases not matched to a gene. This CDR3 contains 14 residues.